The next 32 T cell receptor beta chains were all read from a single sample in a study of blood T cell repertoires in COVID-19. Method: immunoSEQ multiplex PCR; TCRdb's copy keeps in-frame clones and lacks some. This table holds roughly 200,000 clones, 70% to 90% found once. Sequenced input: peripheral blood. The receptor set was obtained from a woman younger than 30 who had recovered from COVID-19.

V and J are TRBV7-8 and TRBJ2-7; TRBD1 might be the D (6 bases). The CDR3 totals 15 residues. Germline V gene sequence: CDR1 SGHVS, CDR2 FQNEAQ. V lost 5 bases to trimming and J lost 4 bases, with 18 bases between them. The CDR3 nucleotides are TGTGCCAGCAGCGCTCGCCCGGGACACTCGTACGAGCAGTACTTC. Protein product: CASSARPGHSYEQYF. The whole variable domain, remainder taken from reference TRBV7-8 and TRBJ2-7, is GAGVSQSPRYKVAKRGQDVALRCDPISGHVSLFWYQQALGQGPEFLTYFQNEAQLDKSGLPSDRFFAERPEGSVSTLKIQRTQQEDSAVYLCASSARPGHSYEQYFGPGTRLTVT.

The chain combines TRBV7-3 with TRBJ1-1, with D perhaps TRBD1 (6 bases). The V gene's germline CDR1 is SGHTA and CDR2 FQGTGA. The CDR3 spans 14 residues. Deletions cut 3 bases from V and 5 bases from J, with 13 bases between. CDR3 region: CASSFTGYGTEAFF. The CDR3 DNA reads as TGTGCCAGCAGCTTCACAGGGTATGGGACTGAAGCTTTCTTT.

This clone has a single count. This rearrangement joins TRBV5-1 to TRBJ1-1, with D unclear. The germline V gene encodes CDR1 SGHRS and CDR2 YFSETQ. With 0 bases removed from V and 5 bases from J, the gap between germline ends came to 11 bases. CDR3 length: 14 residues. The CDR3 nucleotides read TGCGCCAGCAGCTTGGACGGGAAGGTAACTGAAGCTTTCTTT. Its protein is CASSLDGKVTEAFF.

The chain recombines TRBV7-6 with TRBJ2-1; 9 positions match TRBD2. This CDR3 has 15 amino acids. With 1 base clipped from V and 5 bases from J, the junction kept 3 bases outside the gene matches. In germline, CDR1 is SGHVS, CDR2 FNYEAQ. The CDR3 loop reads CASSLVAGADNEQFF. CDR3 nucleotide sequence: TGTGCCAGCAGCTTAGTAGCGGGAGCGGACAATGAGCAGTTCTTC.

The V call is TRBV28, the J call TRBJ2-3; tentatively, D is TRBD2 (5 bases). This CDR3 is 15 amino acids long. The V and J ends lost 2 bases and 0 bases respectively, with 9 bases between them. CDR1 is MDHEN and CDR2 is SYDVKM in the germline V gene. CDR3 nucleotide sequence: TGTGCCAGCAGTTTAAGCGGTTCTAGCACAGATACGCAGTATTTT. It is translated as CASSLSGSSTDTQYF. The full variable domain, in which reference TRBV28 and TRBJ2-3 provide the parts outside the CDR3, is DVKVTQSSRYLVKRTGEKVFLECVQDMDHENMFWYRQDPGLGLRLIYFSYDVKMKEKGDIPEGYSVSREKKERFSLILESASTNQTSMYLCASSLSGSSTDTQYFGPGTRLTVL.

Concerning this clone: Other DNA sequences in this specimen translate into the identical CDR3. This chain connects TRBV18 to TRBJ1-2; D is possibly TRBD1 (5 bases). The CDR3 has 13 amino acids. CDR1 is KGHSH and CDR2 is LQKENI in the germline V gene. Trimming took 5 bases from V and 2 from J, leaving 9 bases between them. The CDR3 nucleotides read TGTGCCAGCTCATCCCAGGGAAACTATGGCTACACCTTC. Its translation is CASSSQGNYGYTF.

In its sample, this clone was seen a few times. The CDR3 coding sequence is TGTGCCAGCAGTCCCGGGACAGGGGAAGGTTTAAATGGCTACACCTTC. Its translation: CASSPGTGEGLNGYTF. V is TRBV27 and J is TRBJ1-2; 10 nucleotides line up with TRBD1. Germline V gene data show CDR1 as MNHEY and CDR2 as SMNVEV (reference sequence). J gave up 6 bases and V 5 bases, and 12 bases lay outside the gene matches. This CDR3 has 16 residues.

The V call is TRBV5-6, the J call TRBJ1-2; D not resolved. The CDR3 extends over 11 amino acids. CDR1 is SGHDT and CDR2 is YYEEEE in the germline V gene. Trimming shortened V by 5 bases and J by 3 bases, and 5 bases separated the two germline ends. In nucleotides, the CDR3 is TGTGCCAGCAGGTCTTACTATGGCTACACCTTC. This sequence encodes CASRSYYGYTF.

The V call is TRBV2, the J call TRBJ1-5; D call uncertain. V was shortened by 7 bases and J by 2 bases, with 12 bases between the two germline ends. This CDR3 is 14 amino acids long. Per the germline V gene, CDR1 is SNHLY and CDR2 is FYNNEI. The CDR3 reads CASTLEDGNQPQHF. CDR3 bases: TGTGCCAGCACCCTGGAGGATGGCAATCAGCCCCAGCATTTT.

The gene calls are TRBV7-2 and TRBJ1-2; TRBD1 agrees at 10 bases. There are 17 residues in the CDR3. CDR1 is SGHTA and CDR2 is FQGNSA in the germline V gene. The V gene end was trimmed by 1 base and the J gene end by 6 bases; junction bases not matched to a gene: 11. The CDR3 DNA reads TGTGCCAGCAGCTTAGAGAGGGCGCTGGGACAGGGGCATGGCTACACCTTC. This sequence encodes CASSLERALGQGHGYTF. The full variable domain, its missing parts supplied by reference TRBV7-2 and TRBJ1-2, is GAGVSQSPSNKVTEKGKDVELRCDPISGHTALYWYRQSLGQGLEFLIYFQGNSAPDKSGLPSDRFSAERTGGSVSTLTIQRTQQEDSAVYLCASSLERALGQGHGYTFGSGTRLTVV.

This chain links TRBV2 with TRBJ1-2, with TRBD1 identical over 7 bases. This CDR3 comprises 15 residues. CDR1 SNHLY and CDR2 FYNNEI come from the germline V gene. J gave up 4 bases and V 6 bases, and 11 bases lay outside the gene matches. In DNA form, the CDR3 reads TGTGCCAGCAGGAGGACAGGTCCCCTAGGCTATGGCTACACCTTC. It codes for CASRRTGPLGYGYTF.

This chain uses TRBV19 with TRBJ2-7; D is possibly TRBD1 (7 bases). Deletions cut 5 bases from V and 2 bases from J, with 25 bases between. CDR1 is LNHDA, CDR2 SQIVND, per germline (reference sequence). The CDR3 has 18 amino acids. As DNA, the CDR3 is TGTGCCAGTAGTTCCCCGGACAGGTCGCGGGGCCTTCCCTACGAGCAGTACTTC. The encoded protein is CASSSPDRSRGLPYEQYF. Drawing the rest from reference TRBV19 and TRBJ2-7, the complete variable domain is DGGITQSPKYLFRKEGQNVTLSCEQNLNHDAMYWYRQDPGQGLRLIYYSQIVNDFQKGDIAEGYSVSREKKESFPLTVTSAQKNPTAFYLCASSSPDRSRGLPYEQYFGPGTRLTVT.

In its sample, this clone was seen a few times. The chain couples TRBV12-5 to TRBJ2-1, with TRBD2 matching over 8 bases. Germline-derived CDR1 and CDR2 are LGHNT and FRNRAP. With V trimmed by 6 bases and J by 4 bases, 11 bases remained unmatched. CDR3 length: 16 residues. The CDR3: CASGAPGGRPYNEQFF. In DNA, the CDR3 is TGTGCTAGTGGGGCGCCTGGCGGGAGGCCTTACAATGAGCAGTTCTTC.

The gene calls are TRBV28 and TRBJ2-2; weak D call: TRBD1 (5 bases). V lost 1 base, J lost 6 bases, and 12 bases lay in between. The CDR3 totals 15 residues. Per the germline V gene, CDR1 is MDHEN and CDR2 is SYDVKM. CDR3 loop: CASSLSRVRAGELFF. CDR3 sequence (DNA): TGTGCCAGCAGTTTATCCAGGGTACGGGCCGGGGAGCTGTTTTTT.

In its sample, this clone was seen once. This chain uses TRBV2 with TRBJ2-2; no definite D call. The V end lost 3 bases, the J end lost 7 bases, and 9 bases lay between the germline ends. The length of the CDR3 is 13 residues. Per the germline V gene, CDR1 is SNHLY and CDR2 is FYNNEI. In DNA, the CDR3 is TGTGCCAGCAGTGACGAGAGGAGCGGGGAGCTGTTTTTT. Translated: CASSDERSGELFF.

CDR3 in amino acids: CASSIGQGPSYGYTF. For the CDR3, the DNA is TGTGCCAGTAGTATAGGACAGGGGCCAAGCTATGGCTACACCTTC. This chain uses TRBV19 with TRBJ1-2, with TRBD1 identical over 8 bases. The CDR3 sequence is 15 residues long. Germline assignment: CDR1 LNHDA and CDR2 SQIVND (reference sequence). Trimming at V came to 1 base and at J to 4 bases, leaving 5 bases not matched to a gene.

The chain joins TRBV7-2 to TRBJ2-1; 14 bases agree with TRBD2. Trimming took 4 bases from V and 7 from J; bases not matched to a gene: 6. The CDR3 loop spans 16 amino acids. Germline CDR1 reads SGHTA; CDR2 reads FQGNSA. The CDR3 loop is CASSWWGTSGRNEQFF. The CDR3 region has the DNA TGTGCCAGCAGCTGGTGGGGGACTAGCGGGAGAAATGAGCAGTTCTTC.

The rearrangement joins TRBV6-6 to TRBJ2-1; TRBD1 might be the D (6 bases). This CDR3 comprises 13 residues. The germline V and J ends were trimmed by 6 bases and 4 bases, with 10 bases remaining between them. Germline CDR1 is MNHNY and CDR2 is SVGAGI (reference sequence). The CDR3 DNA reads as TGTGCCAGCAGAAGGGACACGTACAATGAGCAGTTCTTC. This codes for CASRRDTYNEQFF.

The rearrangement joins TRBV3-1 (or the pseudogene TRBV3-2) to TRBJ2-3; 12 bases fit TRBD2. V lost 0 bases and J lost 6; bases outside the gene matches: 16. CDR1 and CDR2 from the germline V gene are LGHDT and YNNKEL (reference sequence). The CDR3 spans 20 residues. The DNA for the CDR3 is TGTGCCAGCAGCCAAGAATCGCTAGCGGGAGGGCCCGAGTTTTTTGATACGCAGTATTTT. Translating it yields CASSQESLAGGPEFFDTQYF.

The CDR3 spells CASSLGAGEAFF. The CDR3 DNA reads as TGTGCCAGCAGCTTAGGGGCCGGTGAAGCTTTCTTT. This sequence joins TRBV7-9 and TRBJ1-1, with D hard to call. The V and J ends lost 1 base and 7 bases respectively, with 7 bases between them. Germline lookup yields CDR1 SEHNR and CDR2 FQNEAQ (reference sequence). The CDR3 has 12 residues.

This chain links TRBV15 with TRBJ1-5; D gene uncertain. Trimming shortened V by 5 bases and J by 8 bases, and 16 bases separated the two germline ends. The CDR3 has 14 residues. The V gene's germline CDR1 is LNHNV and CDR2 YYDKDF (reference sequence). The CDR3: CATSQRLGGEPQHF. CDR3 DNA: TGTGCCACCAGCCAGCGGCTCGGCGGGGAGCCCCAGCATTTT.

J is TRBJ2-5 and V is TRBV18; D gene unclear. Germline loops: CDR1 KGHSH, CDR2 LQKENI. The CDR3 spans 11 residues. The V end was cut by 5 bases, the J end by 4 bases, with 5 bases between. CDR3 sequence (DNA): TGTGCCAGCTCATCGGGAGAGACCCAGTACTTC. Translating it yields CASSSGETQYF. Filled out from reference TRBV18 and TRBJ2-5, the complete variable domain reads NAGVMQNPRHLVRRRGQEARLRCSPMKGHSHVYWYRQLPEEGLKFMVYLQKENIIDESGMPKERFSAEFPKEGPSILRIQQVVRGDSAAYFCASSSGETQYFGPGTRLLVL.

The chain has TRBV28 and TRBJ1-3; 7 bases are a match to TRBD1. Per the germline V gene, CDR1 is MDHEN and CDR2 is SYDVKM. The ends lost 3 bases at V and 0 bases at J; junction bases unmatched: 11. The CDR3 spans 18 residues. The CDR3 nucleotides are TGTGCCAGCAGTTTCTTAGGACAGGCCGCTCTCTCTGGAAACACCATATATTTT. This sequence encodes CASSFLGQAALSGNTIYF. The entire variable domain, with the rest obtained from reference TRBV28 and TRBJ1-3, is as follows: DVKVTQSSRYLVKRTGEKVFLECVQDMDHENMFWYRQDPGLGLRLIYFSYDVKMKEKGDIPEGYSVSREKKERFSLILESASTNQTSMYLCASSFLGQAALSGNTIYFGEGSWLTVV.

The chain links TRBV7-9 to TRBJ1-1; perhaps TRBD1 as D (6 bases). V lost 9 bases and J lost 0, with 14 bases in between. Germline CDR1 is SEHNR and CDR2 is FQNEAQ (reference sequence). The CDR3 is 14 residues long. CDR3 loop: CASHRELMNTEAFF. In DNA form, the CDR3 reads TGTGCCAGTCACAGGGAACTGATGAACACTGAAGCTTTCTTT.

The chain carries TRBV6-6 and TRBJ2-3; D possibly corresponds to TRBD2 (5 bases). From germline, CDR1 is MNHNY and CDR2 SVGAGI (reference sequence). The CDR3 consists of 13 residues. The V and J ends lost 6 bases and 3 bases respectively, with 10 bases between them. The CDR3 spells CASSPAETDTQYF. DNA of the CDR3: TGTGCCAGCAGCCCAGCGGAGACAGATACGCAGTATTTT.

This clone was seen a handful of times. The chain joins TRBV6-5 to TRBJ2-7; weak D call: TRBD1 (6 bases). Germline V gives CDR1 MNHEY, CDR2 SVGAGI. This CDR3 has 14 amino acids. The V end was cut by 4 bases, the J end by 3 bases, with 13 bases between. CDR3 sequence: CASSSPLGGYEQYF. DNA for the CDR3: TGTGCCAGCAGTTCCCCGCTAGGGGGCTACGAGCAGTACTTC.

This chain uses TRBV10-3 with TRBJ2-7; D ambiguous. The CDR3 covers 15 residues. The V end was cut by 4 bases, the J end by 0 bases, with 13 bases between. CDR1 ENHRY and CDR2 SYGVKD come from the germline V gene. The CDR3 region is CAISGGPESSYEQYF. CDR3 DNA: TGTGCCATCAGTGGTGGTCCGGAGAGCTCCTACGAGCAGTACTTC.

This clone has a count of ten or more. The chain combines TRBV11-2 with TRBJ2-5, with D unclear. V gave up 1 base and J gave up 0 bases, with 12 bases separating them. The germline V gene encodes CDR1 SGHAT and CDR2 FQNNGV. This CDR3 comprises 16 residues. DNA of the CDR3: TGTGCCAGCAGCTTAGGACCCGAGGTGGACCAAGAGACCCAGTACTTC. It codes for CASSLGPEVDQETQYF. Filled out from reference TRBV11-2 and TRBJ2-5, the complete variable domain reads EAGVAQSPRYKIIEKRQSVAFWCNPISGHATLYWYQQILGQGPKLLIQFQNNGVVDDSQLPKDRFSAERLKGVDSTLKIQPAKLEDSAVYLCASSLGPEVDQETQYFGPGTRLLVL.

CDR3 nucleotide sequence: TGTGCCAGCAGCTTAAGGCAGGACTATGGCTACACCTTC. Protein: CASSLRQDYGYTF. This chain links TRBV7-2 with TRBJ1-2; D is undetermined. The CDR3 length is 13 residues. Trimming shortened V by 2 bases and J by 3 bases, and 7 bases separated the two germline ends. CDR1 SGHTA and CDR2 FQGNSA come from the germline V gene.

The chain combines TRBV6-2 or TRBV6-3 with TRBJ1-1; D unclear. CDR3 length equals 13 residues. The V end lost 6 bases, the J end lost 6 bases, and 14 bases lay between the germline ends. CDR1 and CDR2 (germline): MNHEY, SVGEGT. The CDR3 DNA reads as TGTGCCAGCAGCCAAGTCCCGGTAGCTGAAGCTTTCTTT. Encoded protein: CASSQVPVAEAFF.

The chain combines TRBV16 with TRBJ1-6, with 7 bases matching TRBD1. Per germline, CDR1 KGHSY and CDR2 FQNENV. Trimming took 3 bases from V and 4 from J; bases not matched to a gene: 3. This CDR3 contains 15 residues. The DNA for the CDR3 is TGTGCCAGCAGCCAGCGGACAGGTTATAATTCACCCCTCCACTTT. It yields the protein CASSQRTGYNSPLHF.

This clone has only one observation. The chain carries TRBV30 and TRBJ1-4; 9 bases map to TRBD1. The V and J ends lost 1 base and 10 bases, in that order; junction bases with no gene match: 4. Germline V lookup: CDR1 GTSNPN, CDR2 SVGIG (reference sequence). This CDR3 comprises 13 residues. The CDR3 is CAWSGDRGGKLFF. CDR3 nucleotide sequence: TGTGCCTGGAGTGGAGACAGGGGGGGAAAACTGTTTTTT.